The rows below give T cell receptor beta chains drawn from one sample of a study of cytomegalovirus exposure and HLA in healthy donors. Sequenced by immunoSEQ multiplex PCR; TCRdb stores in-frame clones only, minus some. The sample includes 200,000 or so clones, roughly 82% seen only once; the top ten take about 7%. The source material was PBMCs. The receptors derive from a young man in good health and CMV-seropositive. Both conserved end residues are part of each CDR3. A D gene is named only where the DNA matches it firmly. Only some rows state a clone size, as once, few, many or a class for expanded clones.

J: TRBJ2-1
size: -
V: TRBV27
D: -
length: 12
DNA: TGTGCCAGCAGTTTAGGGGCGGGAGAGCAGTTCTTC
CDR3: CASSLGAGEQFF

J: TRBJ1-2
size: few
V: TRBV29-1
D: -
length: 12
DNA: TGCAGCGCCTTTAGGAGCAACTATGGCTACACCTTC
CDR3: CSAFRSNYGYTF

J: TRBJ2-2
size: once
V: TRBV10-3
D: TRBD2
length: 14
DNA: TGTGCCATCAGTGAGGCGGGAGAGTCCGGGGAGCTGTTTTTT
CDR3: CAISEAGESGELFF

J: TRBJ2-3
size: -
V: TRBV28
D: -
length: 14
DNA: TGTGCCAGCAGTTTAGGGGCAGGGCCAGATACGCAGTATTTT
CDR3: CASSLGAGPDTQYF

J: TRBJ1-3
size: -
V: TRBV9
D: TRBD1
length: 16
DNA: TGTGCCAGCAGCGCGACAGGGGAGATGTCTGGAAACACCATATATTTT
CDR3: CASSATGEMSGNTIYF

J: TRBJ2-3
size: -
V: TRBV15
D: -
length: 14
DNA: TGTGCCACCAGCCCTCCGTCAGGGTCAGATACGCAGTATTTT
CDR3: CATSPPSGSDTQYF

J: TRBJ2-7
size: -
V: TRBV1
D: -
length: 18
DNA: TGCACCAGCAGCCTGCAGATCTCCAGGACTAGCGGGAGGTACGAGCAGTACTTC
CDR3: CTSSLQISRTSGRYEQYF

J: TRBJ1-4
size: -
V: TRBV5-8
D: TRBD1
length: 16
DNA: TGTGCCAGCAGCAGGGGACAGGGGTTAGGGGAAGAAAAACTGTTTTTT
CDR3: CASSRGQGLGEEKLFF

J: TRBJ2-7
size: -
V: TRBV6-6
D: -
length: 12
DNA: TGTGCCAGCACGGGATCCAACTACGAGCAGTACTTC
CDR3: CASTGSNYEQYF

J: TRBJ2-5
size: -
V: TRBV2
D: TRBD2
length: 14
DNA: TGTGCCAGCGGTAGCCCTAGCGGGAGAGGGACCCAGTACTTC
CDR3: CASGSPSGRGTQYF

J: TRBJ2-1
size: -
V: TRBV7-9
D: TRBD2
length: 15
DNA: TGTGCCAGCAGCTTACTAGCGGGCTCCTACAATGAGCAGTTCTTC
CDR3: CASSLLAGSYNEQFF

J: TRBJ2-2
size: -
V: TRBV29-1
D: -
length: 14
DNA: TGCAGCGTCCCTGACAGATTGAACACCGGGGAGCTGTTTTTT
CDR3: CSVPDRLNTGELFF

J: TRBJ2-7
size: once
V: TRBV30
D: TRBD1
length: 13
DNA: TGTGCCTGGAGTGTACACAGGGGTTCGGAGCAGTACTTC
CDR3: CAWSVHRGSEQYF

J: TRBJ2-7
size: -
V: TRBV29-1
D: TRBD2
length: 15
DNA: TGCAGCGTTGCAACTAGCGGATCCAGCTCCTACGAGCAGTACTTC
CDR3: CSVATSGSSSYEQYF

J: TRBJ2-1
size: -
V: TRBV2
D: TRBD2
length: 18
DNA: TGTGCCAGCAGGTTAACTAGCGGGAGGGCCGAGCGGCGAAATGAGCAGTTCTTC
CDR3: CASRLTSGRAERRNEQFF

J: TRBJ2-2
size: -
V: TRBV30
D: -
length: 12
DNA: TGTACGGGACTTACGAACACCGGGGAGCTGTTTTTT
CDR3: CTGLTNTGELFF

J: TRBJ2-5
size: few
V: TRBV19
D: TRBD2
length: 16
DNA: TGTGCCAGTAGTACCGGACTAGCGGGAGGTCAAGAGACCCAGTACTTC
CDR3: CASSTGLAGGQETQYF

J: TRBJ2-1
size: -
V: TRBV4-3
D: TRBD2
length: 17
DNA: TGCGCCAGCAGCCATCCTCGGACTAGCGGGATTTACAATGAGCAGTTCTTC
CDR3: CASSHPRTSGIYNEQFF

J: TRBJ1-5
size: -
V: TRBV2
D: -
length: 15
DNA: TGTGCCAGCAGTGAAACAGTCAGGGGTGGACAGCCCCAGCATTTT
CDR3: CASSETVRGGQPQHF

J: TRBJ2-7
size: -
V: TRBV27
D: -
length: 13
DNA: TGTGCCAGCAGTTTTGCCCTACCCTACGAGCAGTACTTC
CDR3: CASSFALPYEQYF

J: TRBJ2-5
size: -
V: TRBV5-1
D: TRBD1
length: 15
DNA: TGCGCCAGCAGCCCCGGGACAGGCGTCCGAGAGACCCAGTACTTC
CDR3: CASSPGTGVRETQYF

J: TRBJ2-7
size: once
V: TRBV5-6
D: -
length: 13
DNA: TGTGCCAGCAGCCCCCCGGGATCCCACGAGCAGTACTTC
CDR3: CASSPPGSHEQYF

J: TRBJ2-2
size: -
V: TRBV30
D: TRBD1
length: 14
DNA: TGTGCCTTAGACAGGGGCCTCAACACCGGGGAGCTGTTTTTT
CDR3: CALDRGLNTGELFF

J: TRBJ1-2
size: -
V: TRBV6-5
D: -
length: 15
DNA: TGTGCCAGCAGTTACTCGGGGCAGGGATCCCATGGCTACACCTTC
CDR3: CASSYSGQGSHGYTF

J: TRBJ1-1
size: -
V: TRBV27
D: -
length: 15
DNA: TGTGCCAGCAGGGGAGGGGGGCATTTGAACACTGAAGCTTTCTTT
CDR3: CASRGGGHLNTEAFF

J: TRBJ1-1
size: -
V: TRBV12-5
D: -
length: 15
DNA: TGTGCTAGTGGTTTTGGGGGGAGCATGAACACTGAAGCTTTCTTT
CDR3: CASGFGGSMNTEAFF

J: TRBJ2-1
size: -
V: TRBV5-4
D: TRBD2
length: 15
DNA: TGTGCCAGCAGCAATAGCGGGAAAGGGACCAATGAGCAGTTCTTC
CDR3: CASSNSGKGTNEQFF

J: TRBJ2-2
size: -
V: TRBV19
D: -
length: 12
DNA: TGTGCCAGTTCAGGGAACACCGGGGAGCTGTTTTTT
CDR3: CASSGNTGELFF

J: TRBJ1-1
size: -
V: TRBV27
D: TRBD1
length: 14
DNA: TGTGCCAGCAGTCCCTCAGGGGGCTGGGGTGAAGCTTTCTTT
CDR3: CASSPSGGWGEAFF

J: TRBJ1-3
size: few
V: TRBV5-4
D: -
length: 14
DNA: TGTGCCAGCAGCCTGGGGGGGCCTGGAAACACCATATATTTT
CDR3: CASSLGGPGNTIYF

J: TRBJ2-3
size: -
V: TRBV19
D: TRBD2
length: 13
DNA: TGTGCCAGTAGTACTAGCGGGAGAGATACGCAGTATTTT
CDR3: CASSTSGRDTQYF

J: TRBJ2-3
size: -
V: TRBV6-6
D: -
length: 15
DNA: TGTGCCAGCAGTTACTCGATGGCTGCGGATGATACGCAGTATTTT
CDR3: CASSYSMAADDTQYF

J: TRBJ2-7
size: -
V: TRBV19
D: TRBD1
length: 15
DNA: TGTGCCAGTAGTATCCTCGGGACAGGGGGACACGAGCAGTACTTC
CDR3: CASSILGTGGHEQYF

J: TRBJ2-2
size: few
V: TRBV27
D: TRBD2
length: 17
DNA: TGTGCCAGCAGTTCCGTTGCGGGAGGGCGGGACACCGGGGAGCTGTTTTTT
CDR3: CASSSVAGGRDTGELFF

J: TRBJ2-1
size: -
V: TRBV9
D: TRBD2
length: 17
DNA: TGTGCCAGCAGCCCATCTCAGCGGGAGGTTGCCTACAATGAGCAGTTCTTC
CDR3: CASSPSQREVAYNEQFF

J: TRBJ2-7
size: -
V: TRBV28
D: TRBD2
length: 16
DNA: TGTGCCAGCAGTTCCCCGGGAGCGGGAGGGCCCTACGAGCAGTACTTC
CDR3: CASSSPGAGGPYEQYF

J: TRBJ2-7
size: -
V: TRBV27
D: -
length: 14
DNA: TGTGCCAGCAGTTTATCGACTAGATCCTACGAGCAGTACTTC
CDR3: CASSLSTRSYEQYF

J: TRBJ2-7
size: -
V: TRBV15
D: TRBD1
length: 13
DNA: TGTGCCACCACAGGCCAGGGGGCCAACGAGCAGTACTTC
CDR3: CATTGQGANEQYF

J: TRBJ2-1
size: -
V: TRBV30
D: -
length: 13
DNA: TGTGCCTGGAGCCCTAGGGGCGTGGGTGAGCAGTTCTTC
CDR3: CAWSPRGVGEQFF

J: TRBJ2-1
size: few
V: TRBV5-4
D: -
length: 11
DNA: TGTGCCAGCAGCACCGCGGGAGAGCAGTTCTTC
CDR3: CASSTAGEQFF

J: TRBJ2-7
size: few
V: TRBV7-3
D: TRBD1
length: 15
DNA: TGTGCCAGCAGCTTAGGGACAGGAAGCTCCTACGAGCAGTACTTC
CDR3: CASSLGTGSSYEQYF

J: TRBJ2-2
size: -
V: TRBV27
D: TRBD2
length: 17
DNA: TGTGCCAGCCACCCCCGGGTACTAGCGGGAGCCACCGGGGAGCTGTTTTTT
CDR3: CASHPRVLAGATGELFF

J: TRBJ1-1
size: -
V: TRBV7-9
D: -
length: 13
DNA: TGTGCCAGCAGCCGTACAGGTAACACTGAAGCTTTCTTT
CDR3: CASSRTGNTEAFF

J: TRBJ2-5
size: -
V: TRBV6-5
D: TRBD2
length: 13
DNA: TGTGCCAGCCGACGGGGAGCGGGGGAGACCCAGTACTTC
CDR3: CASRRGAGETQYF

J: TRBJ2-2
size: -
V: TRBV28
D: TRBD1
length: 14
DNA: TGTGCCAGCATGAGGGACAGGTTCACCGGGGAGCTGTTTTTT
CDR3: CASMRDRFTGELFF

J: TRBJ2-7
size: -
V: TRBV10-3
D: TRBD2
length: 17
DNA: TGTGCCATCAGCCAGGGAGGACTAGCGGGAGTAGGTAACGAGCAGTACTTC
CDR3: CAISQGGLAGVGNEQYF

J: TRBJ1-1
size: -
V: TRBV28
D: TRBD1
length: 16
DNA: TGTGCCAGCAGTGTCGGGACAGGGAAAGAGGGCCCTGAAGCTTTCTTT
CDR3: CASSVGTGKEGPEAFF

J: TRBJ1-5
size: -
V: TRBV30
D: -
length: 12
DNA: TGTGCCTGGAGTCTAGAAAATCAGCCCCAGCATTTT
CDR3: CAWSLENQPQHF

J: TRBJ2-3
size: -
V: TRBV9
D: -
length: 14
DNA: TGTGCCAGCAGCGTAGATGGGCTCACAGATACGCAGTATTTT
CDR3: CASSVDGLTDTQYF

J: TRBJ2-1
size: -
V: TRBV12-5
D: TRBD2
length: 15
DNA: TGTGCTAGTGGGTCTAGCGGGAGGTGGGGGAATGAGCAGTTCTTC
CDR3: CASGSSGRWGNEQFF

J: TRBJ2-3
size: -
V: TRBV5-1
D: TRBD1
length: 15
DNA: TGCGCCAGCAGCTCCCCGGGACAGGGGCCAGATACGCAGTATTTT
CDR3: CASSSPGQGPDTQYF